This TCR beta chain was sequenced during a study of technical replicates of blood from several donors. TCRdb's copy holds only in-frame clones and misses some; the assay was immunoSEQ multiplex PCR. The sample has approximately 51,000 clones; about 94% are singletons. Material for sequencing was PBMCs. This clonotype originated in a human donor in good health. Some clones in this sample may be carry-over from other donors' samples.

In DNA, the CDR3 is TGTGCCAGCAGCTTACACCCAGACAGGGCGTACGAGCAGTACTTC. Translated, it gives CASSLHPDRAYEQYF. The V gene is TRBV7-9, the J gene TRBJ2-7, with 7 bases matching TRBD1. The V segment lost 2 bases and the J segment 4 bases; nucleotides outside the gene matches: 8. Germline V lookup: CDR1 SEHNR, CDR2 FQNEAQ (reference sequence). The CDR3 totals 15 residues. The full variable domain, completed using reference TRBV7-9 and TRBJ2-7, is DTGVSQNPRHKITKRGQNVTFRCDPISEHNRLYWYRQTLGQGPEFLTYFQNEAQLEKSRLLSDRFSAERPKGSFSTLEIQRTEQGDSAMYLCASSLHPDRAYEQYFGPGTRLTVT.